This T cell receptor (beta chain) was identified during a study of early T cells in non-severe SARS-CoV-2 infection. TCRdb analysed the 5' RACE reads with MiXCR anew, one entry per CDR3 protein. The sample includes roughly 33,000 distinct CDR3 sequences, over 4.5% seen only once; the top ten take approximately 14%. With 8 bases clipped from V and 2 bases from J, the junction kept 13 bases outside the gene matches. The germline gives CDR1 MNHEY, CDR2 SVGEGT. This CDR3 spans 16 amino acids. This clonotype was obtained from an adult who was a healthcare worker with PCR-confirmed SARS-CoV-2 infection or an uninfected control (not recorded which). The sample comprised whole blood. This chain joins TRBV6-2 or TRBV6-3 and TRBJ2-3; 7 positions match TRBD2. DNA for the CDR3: TGTGCCAGCGACGACCGACGGCGGGAGCACACAGATACGCAGTATTTT. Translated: CASDDRRREHTDTQYF.